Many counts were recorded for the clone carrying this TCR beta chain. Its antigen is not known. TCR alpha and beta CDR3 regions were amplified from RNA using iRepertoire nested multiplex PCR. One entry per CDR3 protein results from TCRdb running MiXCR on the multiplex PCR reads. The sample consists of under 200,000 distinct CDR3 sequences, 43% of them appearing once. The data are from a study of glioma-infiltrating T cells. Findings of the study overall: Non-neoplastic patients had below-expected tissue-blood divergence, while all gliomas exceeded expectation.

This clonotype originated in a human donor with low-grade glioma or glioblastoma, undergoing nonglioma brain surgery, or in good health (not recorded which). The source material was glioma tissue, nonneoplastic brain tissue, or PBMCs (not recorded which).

CDR3 in amino acids: CASISAGNTIYF. The CDR3, as DNA: TGTGCCAGCATATCAGCTGGAAACACCATATATTTT. V usage is TRBV27 and J usage is TRBJ1-3, with D unresolved. The CDR3 is made up of 12 amino acids. Germline values: CDR1 MNHEY, CDR2 SMNVEV (reference sequence). Between the trimmed V and J ends, which lost 7 bases and 2 bases, there was a span of 6 bases.